This T cell receptor (beta chain) was recorded in a study of beta chain features in type 1 diabetes. Study overall: The patient and healthy donor groups were comparable for age, gender and cell yields. There were some 100,000,000 sorted cells examined across all samples. Study-wide findings and caveats: Shortening that was moderate but significant affected the TCRB CDR3s of Type 1 diabetes patients in all four CD4+ subsets.

Averaging approximately 0.11 L, one heparinised blood draw came from each individual donor. A word on this clone: Its matching antigen is unknown.

All of the isolated RNA was reverse transcribed, so expressed TCRB transcripts were sequenced. Approximately 3.5 million reads per sample were averaged for naive, central memory and regulatory samples. Assay used: immunoSEQ multiplex PCR; TCRdb lists only in-frame clones, some missing. The table records about 660,000 clones, roughly an eighth of them present only once. This CDR3 contains 15 residues. Germline assignment: CDR1 LGHNA and CDR2 YSLEER. Trimming shortened V by 5 bases and J by 1 base, and 13 bases separated the two germline ends. This TCR was recovered from a man aged 18 to 29 with type 1 diabetes. Sequencing was performed on naive CD4+ T cells from blood. The chain recombines TRBV4-3 with TRBJ2-3; no clear D. CDR3 DNA: TGCGCCAGCAGCTTTGCTCTCTCCCGCACAGATACGCAGTATTTT. It codes for CASSFALSRTDTQYF.